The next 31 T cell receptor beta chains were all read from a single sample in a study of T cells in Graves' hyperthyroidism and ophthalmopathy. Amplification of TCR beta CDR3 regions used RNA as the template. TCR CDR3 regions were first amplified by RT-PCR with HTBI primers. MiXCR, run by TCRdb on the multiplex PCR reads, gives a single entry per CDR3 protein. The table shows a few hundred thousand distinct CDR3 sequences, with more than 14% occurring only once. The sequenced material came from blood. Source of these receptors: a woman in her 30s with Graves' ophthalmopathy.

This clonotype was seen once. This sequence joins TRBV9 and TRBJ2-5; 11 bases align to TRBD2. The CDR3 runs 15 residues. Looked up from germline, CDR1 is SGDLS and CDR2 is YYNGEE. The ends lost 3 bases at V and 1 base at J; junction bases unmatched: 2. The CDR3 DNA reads TGTGCCAGCAGCGGTAGCGGGGGGGCCCAAGAGACCCAGTACTTC. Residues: CASSGSGGAQETQYF.

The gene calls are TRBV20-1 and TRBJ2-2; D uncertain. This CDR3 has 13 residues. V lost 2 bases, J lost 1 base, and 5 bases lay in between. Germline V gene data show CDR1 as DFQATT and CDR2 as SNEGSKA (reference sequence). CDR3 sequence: CSARNMNTGELFF. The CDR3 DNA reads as TGCAGTGCTAGAAACATGAACACCGGGGAGCTGTTTTTT.

The CDR3 protein is CASSLAVGDSGANVLTF. CDR3 nucleotide sequence: TGTGCCAGCAGCTTGGCTGTTGGGGACTCTGGGGCCAACGTCCTGACTTTC. The V gene is TRBV5-5, the J gene TRBJ2-6; D uncertain. The CDR3 is made up of 17 amino acids. V lost 0 bases and J lost 0, with 10 bases in between. CDR1 is SGHKS and CDR2 is YYEKEE in the germline V gene (reference sequence).

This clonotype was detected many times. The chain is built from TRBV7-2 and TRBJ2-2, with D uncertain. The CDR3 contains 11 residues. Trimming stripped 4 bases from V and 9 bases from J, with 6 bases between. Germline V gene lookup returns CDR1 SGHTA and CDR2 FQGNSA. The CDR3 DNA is TGTGCCAGCAGCTCCTCCAGGGAGCTGTTTTTT. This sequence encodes CASSSSRELFF.

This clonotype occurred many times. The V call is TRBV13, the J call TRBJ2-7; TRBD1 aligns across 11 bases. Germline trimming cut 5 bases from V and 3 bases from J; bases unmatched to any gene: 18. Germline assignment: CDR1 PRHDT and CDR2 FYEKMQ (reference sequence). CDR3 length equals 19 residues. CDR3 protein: CASSQLLMWAGQGDYEQYF. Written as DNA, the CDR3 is TGTGCCAGCAGCCAACTACTTATGTGGGCGGGACAGGGGGACTACGAGCAGTACTTC.

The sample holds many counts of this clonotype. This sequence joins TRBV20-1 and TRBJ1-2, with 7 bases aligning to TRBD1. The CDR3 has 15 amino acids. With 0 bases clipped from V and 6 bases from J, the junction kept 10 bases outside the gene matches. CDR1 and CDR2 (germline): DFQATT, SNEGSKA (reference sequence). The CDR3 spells CSARDLRGHFDGYTF. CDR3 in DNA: TGCAGTGCTAGAGATTTGAGGGGGCACTTTGATGGCTACACCTTC.

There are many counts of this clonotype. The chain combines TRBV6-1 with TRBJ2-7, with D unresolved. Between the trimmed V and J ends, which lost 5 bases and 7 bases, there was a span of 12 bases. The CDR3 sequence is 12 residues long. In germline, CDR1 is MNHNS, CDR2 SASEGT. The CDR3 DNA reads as TGTGCCAGCAGTCCCGAGTTTGGGGAGCAGTACTTC. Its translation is CASSPEFGEQYF.

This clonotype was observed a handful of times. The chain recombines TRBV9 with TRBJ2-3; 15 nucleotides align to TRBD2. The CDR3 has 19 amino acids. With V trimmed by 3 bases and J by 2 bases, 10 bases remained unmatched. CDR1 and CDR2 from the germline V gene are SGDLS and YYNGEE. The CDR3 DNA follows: TGTGCCAGCAGCGGCCTGGGACTAGCGGGGGGAACCAACACAGATACGCAGTATTTT. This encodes CASSGLGLAGGTNTDTQYF. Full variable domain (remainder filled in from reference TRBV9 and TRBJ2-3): DSGVTQTPKHLITATGQRVTLRCSPRSGDLSVYWYQQSLDQGLQFLIQYYNGEERAKGNILERFSAQQFPDLHSELNLSSLELGDSALYFCASSGLGLAGGTNTDTQYFGPGTRLTVL.

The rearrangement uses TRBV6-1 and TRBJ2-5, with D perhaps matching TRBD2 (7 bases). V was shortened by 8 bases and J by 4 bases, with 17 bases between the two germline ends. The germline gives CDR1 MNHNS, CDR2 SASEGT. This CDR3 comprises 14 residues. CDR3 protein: CASQAVGGRETQYF. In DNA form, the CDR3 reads TGTGCCAGCCAGGCGGTCGGGGGGCGAGAGACCCAGTACTTC.

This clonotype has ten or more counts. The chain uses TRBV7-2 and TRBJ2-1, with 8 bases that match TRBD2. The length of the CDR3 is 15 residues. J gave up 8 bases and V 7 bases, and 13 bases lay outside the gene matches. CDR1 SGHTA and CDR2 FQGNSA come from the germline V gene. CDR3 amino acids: CASTTLRGGIDEQFF. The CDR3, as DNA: TGTGCCAGCACCACTCTTCGGGGGGGCATCGATGAGCAGTTCTTC.

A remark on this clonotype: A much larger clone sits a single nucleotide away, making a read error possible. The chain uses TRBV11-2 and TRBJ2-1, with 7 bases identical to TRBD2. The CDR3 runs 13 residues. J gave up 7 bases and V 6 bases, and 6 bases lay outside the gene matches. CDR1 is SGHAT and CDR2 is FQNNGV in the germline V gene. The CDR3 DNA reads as TGTGCCAGCAGAGCGGGGAGCCTGAATGAGCAGTTCTTC. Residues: CASRAGSLNEQFF. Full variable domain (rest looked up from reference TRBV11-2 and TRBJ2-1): EAGVAQSPRYKIIEKRQSVAFWCNPISGHATLYWYQQILGQGPKLLIQFQNNGVVDDSQLPKDRFSAERLKGVDSTLKIQPAKLEDSAVYLCASRAGSLNEQFFGPGTRLTVL.

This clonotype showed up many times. The CDR3 sequence: CASSTDRGTEAFF. The CDR3 DNA is TGCGCCAGCAGCACGGACAGGGGCACTGAAGCTTTCTTT. The chain combines TRBV5-1 with TRBJ1-1, with 9 bases aligning to TRBD1. With V trimmed by 4 bases and J by 4 bases, 2 bases remained unmatched. The CDR3 is made up of 13 amino acids. Germline V gene lookup returns CDR1 SGHRS and CDR2 YFSETQ.

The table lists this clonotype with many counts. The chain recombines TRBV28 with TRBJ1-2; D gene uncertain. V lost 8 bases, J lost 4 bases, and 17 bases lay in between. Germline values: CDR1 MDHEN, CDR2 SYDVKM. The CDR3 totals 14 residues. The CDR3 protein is CASAGGTMGYGYTF. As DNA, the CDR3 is TGTGCCAGCGCAGGTGGTACGATGGGCTATGGCTACACCTTC.

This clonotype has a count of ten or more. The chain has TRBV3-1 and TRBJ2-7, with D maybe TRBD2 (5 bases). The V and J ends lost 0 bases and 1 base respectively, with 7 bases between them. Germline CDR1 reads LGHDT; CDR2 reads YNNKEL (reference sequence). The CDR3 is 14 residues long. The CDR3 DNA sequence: TGTGCCAGCAGCCAAGATAGGACTTCCTACGAGCAGTACTTC. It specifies CASSQDRTSYEQYF.

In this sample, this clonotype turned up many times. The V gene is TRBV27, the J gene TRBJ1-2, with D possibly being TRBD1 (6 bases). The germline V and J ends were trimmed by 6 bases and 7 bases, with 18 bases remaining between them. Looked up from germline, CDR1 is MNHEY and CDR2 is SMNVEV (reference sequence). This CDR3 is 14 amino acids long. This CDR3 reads CASSPWAGEGGYTF. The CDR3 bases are TGTGCCAGCAGCCCCTGGGCAGGGGAGGGTGGCTACACCTTC.

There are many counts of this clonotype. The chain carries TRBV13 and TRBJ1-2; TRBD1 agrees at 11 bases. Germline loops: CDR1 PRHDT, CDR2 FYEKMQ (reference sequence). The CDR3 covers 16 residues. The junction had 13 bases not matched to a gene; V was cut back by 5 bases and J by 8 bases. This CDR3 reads CASSTTTDRGRRGYTF. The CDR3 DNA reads TGTGCCAGCAGCACCACCACGGACAGGGGGCGTAGAGGCTACACCTTC.

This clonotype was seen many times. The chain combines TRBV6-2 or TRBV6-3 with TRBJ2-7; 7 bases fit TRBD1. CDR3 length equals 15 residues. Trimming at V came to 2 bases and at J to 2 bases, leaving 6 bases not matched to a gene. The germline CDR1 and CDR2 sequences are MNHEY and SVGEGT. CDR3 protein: CASSYPGTATYEQYF. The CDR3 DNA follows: TGTGCCAGCAGTTACCCCGGGACAGCGACCTACGAGCAGTACTTC.

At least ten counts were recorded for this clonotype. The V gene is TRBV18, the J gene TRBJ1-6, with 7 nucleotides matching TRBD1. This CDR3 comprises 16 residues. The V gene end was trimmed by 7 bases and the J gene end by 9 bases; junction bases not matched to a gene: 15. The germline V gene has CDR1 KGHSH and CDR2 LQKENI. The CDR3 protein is CASFVGQDRGASPLHF. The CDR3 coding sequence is TGTGCCAGCTTCGTCGGACAGGACAGAGGCGCTTCACCCCTCCACTTT.

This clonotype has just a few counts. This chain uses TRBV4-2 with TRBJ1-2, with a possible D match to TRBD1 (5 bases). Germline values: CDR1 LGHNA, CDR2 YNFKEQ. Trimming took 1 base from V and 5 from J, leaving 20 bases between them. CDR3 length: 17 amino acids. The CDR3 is CASSQVGTSNEAYGYTF. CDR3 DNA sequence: TGTGCCAGCAGCCAAGTTGGGACTTCGAATGAGGCATATGGCTACACCTTC.

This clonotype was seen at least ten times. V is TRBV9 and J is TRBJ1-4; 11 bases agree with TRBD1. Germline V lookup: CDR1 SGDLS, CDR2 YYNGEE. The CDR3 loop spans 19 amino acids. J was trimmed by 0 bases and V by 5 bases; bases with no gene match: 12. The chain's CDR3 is CASRTGTGGENATNEKLFF. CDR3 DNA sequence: TGTGCCAGCAGGACCGGGACAGGGGGGGAGAATGCAACTAATGAAAAACTGTTTTTT.

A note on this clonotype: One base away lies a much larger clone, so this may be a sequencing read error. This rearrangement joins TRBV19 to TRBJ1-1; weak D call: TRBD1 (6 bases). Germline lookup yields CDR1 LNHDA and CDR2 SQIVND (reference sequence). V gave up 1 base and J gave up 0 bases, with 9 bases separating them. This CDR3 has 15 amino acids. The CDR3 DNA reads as TGTGCCAGTAGTATAGGGGGGCATCTGAACACTGAAGCTTTCTTT. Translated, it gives CASSIGGHLNTEAFF.

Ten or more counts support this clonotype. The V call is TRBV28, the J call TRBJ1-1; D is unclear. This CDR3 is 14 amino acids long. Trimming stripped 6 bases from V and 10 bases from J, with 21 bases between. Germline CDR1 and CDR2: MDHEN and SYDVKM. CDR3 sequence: CASSHTGRAVTAFF. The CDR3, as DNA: TGTGCCAGCAGCCACACCGGGAGGGCCGTGACAGCTTTCTTT. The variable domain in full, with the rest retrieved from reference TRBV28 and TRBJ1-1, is DVKVTQSSRYLVKRTGEKVFLECVQDMDHENMFWYRQDPGLGLRLIYFSYDVKMKEKGDIPEGYSVSREKKERFSLILESASTNQTSMYLCASSHTGRAVTAFFGQGTRLTVV.

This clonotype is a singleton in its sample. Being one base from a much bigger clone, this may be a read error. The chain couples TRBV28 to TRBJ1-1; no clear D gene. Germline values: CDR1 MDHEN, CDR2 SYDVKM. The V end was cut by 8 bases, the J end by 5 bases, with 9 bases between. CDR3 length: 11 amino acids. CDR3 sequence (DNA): TGTGCCAGCGGGCGGATTACTGAAGCTTTCTTT. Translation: CASGRITEAFF.

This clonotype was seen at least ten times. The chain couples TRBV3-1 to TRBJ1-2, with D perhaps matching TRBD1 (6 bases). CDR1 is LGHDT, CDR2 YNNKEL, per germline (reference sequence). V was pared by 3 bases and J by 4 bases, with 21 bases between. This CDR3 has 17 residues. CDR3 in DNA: TGTGCCAGCAGCCAGGCAGGACAGCGTTATCTCGGCTATGGCTACACCTTC. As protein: CASSQAGQRYLGYGYTF.

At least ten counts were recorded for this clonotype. The CDR3 is CASSFFGTGTSGGGLDTQYF. CDR3 sequence (DNA): TGCGCCAGCAGCTTCTTTGGAACCGGGACTAGCGGGGGGGGGCTAGATACGCAGTATTTT. The genes are TRBV5-1 and TRBJ2-3; 16 nucleotides match TRBD2. Trimming removed 2 bases from V and 5 bases from J; junction bases left unmatched: 14. CDR3 length equals 20 residues. Germline V gene data show CDR1 as SGHRS and CDR2 as YFSETQ.

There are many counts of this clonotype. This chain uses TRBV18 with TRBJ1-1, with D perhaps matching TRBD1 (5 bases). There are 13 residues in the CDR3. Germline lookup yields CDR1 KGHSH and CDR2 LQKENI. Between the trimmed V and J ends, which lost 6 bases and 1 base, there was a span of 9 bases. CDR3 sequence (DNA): TGTGCCAGCTCCGCAGGGAGGAACACTGAAGCTTTCTTT. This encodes CASSAGRNTEAFF.

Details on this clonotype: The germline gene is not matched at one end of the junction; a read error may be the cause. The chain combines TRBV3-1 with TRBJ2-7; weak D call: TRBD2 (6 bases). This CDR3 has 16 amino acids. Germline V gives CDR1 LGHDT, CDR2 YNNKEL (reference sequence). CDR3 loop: CASRQVRDWSSYEEYF. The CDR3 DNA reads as TGTGCCAGCCGCCAAGTCCGGGACTGGAGCTCCTACGAGGAGTACTTC.

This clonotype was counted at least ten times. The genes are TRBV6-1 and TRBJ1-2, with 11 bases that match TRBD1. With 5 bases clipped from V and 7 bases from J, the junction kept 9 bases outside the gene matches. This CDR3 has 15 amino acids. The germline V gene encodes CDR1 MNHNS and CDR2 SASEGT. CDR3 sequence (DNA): TGTGCCAGCAGTCTCATCGAAGGGACAGGGGGTGGCTACACCTTC. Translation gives CASSLIEGTGGGYTF.

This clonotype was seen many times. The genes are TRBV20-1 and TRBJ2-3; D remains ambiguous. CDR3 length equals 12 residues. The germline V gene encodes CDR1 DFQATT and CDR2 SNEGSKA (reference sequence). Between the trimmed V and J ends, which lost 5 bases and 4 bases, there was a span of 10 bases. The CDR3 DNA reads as TGCAGTGCTCTGACCCCCGCAGATACGCAGTATTTT. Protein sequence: CSALTPADTQYF.

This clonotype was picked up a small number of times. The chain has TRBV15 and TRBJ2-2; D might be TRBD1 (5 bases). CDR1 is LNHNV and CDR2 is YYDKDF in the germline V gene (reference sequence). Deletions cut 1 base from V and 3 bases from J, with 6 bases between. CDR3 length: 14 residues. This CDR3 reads CATSRARDTGELFF. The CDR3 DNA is TGTGCCACCAGCAGAGCCAGGGACACCGGGGAGCTGTTTTTT.

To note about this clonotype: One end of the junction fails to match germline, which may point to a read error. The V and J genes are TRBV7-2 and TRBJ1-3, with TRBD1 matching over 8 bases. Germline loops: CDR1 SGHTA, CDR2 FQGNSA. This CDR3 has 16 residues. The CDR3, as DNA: TGTGCCAGCAGCTTCTTAGGTGCAGGGGGCGGAAACATCATATATTTT. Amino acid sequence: CASSFLGAGGGNIIYF.